This T cell receptor beta chain was obtained from a study of blood T cells in healthy people across ages. The CDR3 covers 13 residues. Trimming at V came to 4 bases and at J to 7 bases, leaving 6 bases not matched to a gene. Germline CDR1 reads SQVTM; CDR2 reads ANQGSEA. This clonotype was seen a handful of times. A sample-barcoded 5' primer and a J-beta primer mix were used in a second PCR of roughly 6 to 11 cycles. TCRdb ran MiXCR on the 5' RACE reads and lists one entry per CDR3 protein. The sample contains about 290,000 distinct CDR3 sequences, roughly 26% of which appear only once. V is TRBV29-1 and J is TRBJ2-4, with TRBD2 matching over 8 bases. The sequencing input was blood. This TCR was sampled from a woman aged 70-85 years in good health. CDR3 nucleotides: TGCAGCGTTGTTGGTAGCGGGAACAACATTCAGTACTTC. It codes for CSVVGSGNNIQYF. Looking up the rest from reference TRBV29-1 and TRBJ2-4 gives the full variable domain: SAVISQKPSRDICQRGTSLTIQCQVDSQVTMMFWYRQQPGQSLTLIATANQGSEATYESGFVIDKFPISRPNLTFSTLTVSNMSPEDSSIYLCSVVGSGNNIQYFGAGTRLSVL.